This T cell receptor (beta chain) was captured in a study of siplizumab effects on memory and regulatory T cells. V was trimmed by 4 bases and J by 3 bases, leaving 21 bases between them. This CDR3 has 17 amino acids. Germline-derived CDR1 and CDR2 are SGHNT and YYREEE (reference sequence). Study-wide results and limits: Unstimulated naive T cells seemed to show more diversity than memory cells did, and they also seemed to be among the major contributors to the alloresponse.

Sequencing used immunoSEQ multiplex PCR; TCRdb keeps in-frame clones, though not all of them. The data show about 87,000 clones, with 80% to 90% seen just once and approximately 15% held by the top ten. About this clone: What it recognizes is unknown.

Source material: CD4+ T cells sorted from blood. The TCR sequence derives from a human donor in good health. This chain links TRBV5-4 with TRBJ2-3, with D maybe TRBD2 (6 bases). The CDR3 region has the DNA TGTGCCAGCAGCCCCCCGAAAGTTCTGGGAGGTACAGATACGCAGTATTTT. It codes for CASSPPKVLGGTDTQYF.